Reported below is one T cell receptor beta chain. Ages ranged from about 18 to 100 years, with residence in about 24 US areas. The authors' processing: Quantification of nucleated cells was approximated via reference gene primer amplification. Clones were sequenced by immunoSEQ multiplex PCR, and TCRdb holds only the in-frame ones, with some missing. That table is the source of V, J and clone size, and D and trimming were worked out from the DNA. The repertoire has about 270,000 clones, about 87% of them found once; the top ten carry roughly 4.3%. This record comes from a study of blood T cell repertoires in COVID-19. Study-level background: Acute and convalescent COVID-19 samples came from the United States, Italy and Spain.

This CDR3 is 16 amino acids long. V shed 5 bases and J 4 bases; nucleotides not matched to a gene: 7. Germline V CDR1 and CDR2: KGHDR, SFDVKD. The rearrangement joins TRBV24-1 to TRBJ2-3; TRBD2 aligns across 11 bases. The receptor was isolated from a woman under 40 with acute COVID-19. The sequenced material came from PBMCs or T cells enriched from blood (not recorded which). The CDR3 DNA follows: TGTGCCACCAGTGTGGGGACTAGCGGCCCGGCAGATACGCAGTATTTT. Residues: CATSVGTSGPADTQYF.